A selection of T cell receptor beta chains follows, all from one sample in a study of blood T cell repertoires in COVID-19. Generated by immunoSEQ multiplex PCR, the TCRdb table keeps only in-frame clones and is missing some. The sample holds more than 300,000 clones, about nine tenths seen once. The sample consisted of PBMCs or T cells enriched from blood (not recorded which). The receptor source for this set is a man aged 25-45 years who had recovered from COVID-19. Both conserved end residues are part of each CDR3. Fields, in order: J gene, D gene, V gene, CDR3 length, clone size, CDR3 protein, CDR3 DNA. D genes are given only for firm matches. Clone size, where shown, is once, few, many, or a class for clones that have expanded.

j_call: TRBJ2-1; d_call: .; v_call: TRBV5-4; cdr3_length: 19; clone_size: .; cdr3_aa: CASSLEGLVGRGTDNEQFF; cdr3_nt: TGTGCCAGCAGCTTGGAAGGACTAGTGGGCAGGGGAACCGACAATGAGCAGTTCTTC
j_call: TRBJ2-3; d_call: .; v_call: TRBV9; cdr3_length: 14; clone_size: .; cdr3_aa: CASSVGARQDTQYF; cdr3_nt: TGTGCCAGCAGCGTAGGGGCACGTCAAGATACGCAGTATTTT
j_call: TRBJ2-5; d_call: TRBD2; v_call: TRBV5-1; cdr3_length: 15; clone_size: .; cdr3_aa: CASSFGLAGWETQYF; cdr3_nt: TGCGCCAGCAGCTTTGGACTAGCGGGGTGGGAGACCCAGTACTTC
j_call: TRBJ2-3; d_call: TRBD1; v_call: TRBV10-1; cdr3_length: 16; clone_size: .; cdr3_aa: CASSEPDRGPLPTQYF; cdr3_nt: TGCGCCAGCAGTGAGCCCGACAGGGGGCCTCTCCCCACGCAGTATTTT
j_call: TRBJ2-1; d_call: .; v_call: TRBV2; cdr3_length: 15; clone_size: once; cdr3_aa: CASSPTRTTNNEQFF; cdr3_nt: TGTGCCAGCAGCCCGACTCGTACCACGAACAATGAGCAGTTCTTC
j_call: TRBJ2-2; d_call: .; v_call: TRBV2; cdr3_length: 13; clone_size: .; cdr3_aa: CASSLTVPGELFF; cdr3_nt: TGTGCCAGCAGCCTGACAGTCCCCGGGGAGCTGTTTTTT
j_call: TRBJ2-3; d_call: .; v_call: TRBV7-2; cdr3_length: 15; clone_size: .; cdr3_aa: CASSNTAGAKGTQYF; cdr3_nt: TGTGCCAGCAGCAACACCGCTGGAGCAAAGGGGACGCAGTATTTT
j_call: TRBJ2-7; d_call: TRBD2; v_call: TRBV2; cdr3_length: 14; clone_size: .; cdr3_aa: CASSFELAGHEQYF; cdr3_nt: TGTGCCAGCAGCTTTGAGCTAGCGGGGCACGAGCAGTACTTC
j_call: TRBJ1-1; d_call: .; v_call: TRBV7-9; cdr3_length: 14; clone_size: .; cdr3_aa: CASSLGPGYSEAFF; cdr3_nt: TGTGCCAGCAGCTTAGGACCGGGATATAGTGAAGCTTTCTTT
j_call: TRBJ1-4; d_call: TRBD1; v_call: TRBV3-1/TRBV3-2; cdr3_length: 14; clone_size: .; cdr3_aa: CASSPYRGSGKLFF; cdr3_nt: TGTGCCAGCAGCCCTTACAGGGGATCAGGAAAACTGTTTTTT
j_call: TRBJ1-5; d_call: .; v_call: TRBV10-3; cdr3_length: 14; clone_size: .; cdr3_aa: CAISRTDSNQPQHF; cdr3_nt: TGTGCCATCAGCAGGACAGATAGCAATCAGCCCCAGCATTTT
j_call: TRBJ2-3; d_call: TRBD2; v_call: TRBV24-1; cdr3_length: 16; clone_size: few; cdr3_aa: CATSDPGGRDTDTQYF; cdr3_nt: TGTGCCACCAGTGATCCGGGGGGGAGGGACACAGATACGCAGTATTTT
j_call: TRBJ1-2; d_call: TRBD1; v_call: TRBV11-2; cdr3_length: 13; clone_size: .; cdr3_aa: CASAGTGGYGYTF; cdr3_nt: TGTGCCAGCGCCGGGACAGGGGGCTATGGCTACACCTTC
j_call: TRBJ2-7; d_call: TRBD2; v_call: TRBV24-1; cdr3_length: 14; clone_size: .; cdr3_aa: CATSDGTSAYEQYF; cdr3_nt: TGTGCCACCAGTGATGGGACTAGCGCGTACGAGCAGTACTTC
j_call: TRBJ1-3; d_call: TRBD1; v_call: TRBV5-1; cdr3_length: 15; clone_size: .; cdr3_aa: CASSPTGDSGNTIYF; cdr3_nt: TGCGCCAGCAGCCCGACAGGGGACTCTGGAAACACCATATATTTT
j_call: TRBJ2-3; d_call: TRBD2; v_call: TRBV15; cdr3_length: 19; clone_size: once; cdr3_aa: CATSRDPGTSGGLGDTQYF; cdr3_nt: TGTGCCACCAGCAGAGATCCTGGGACTAGCGGGGGGCTGGGAGATACGCAGTATTTT
j_call: TRBJ2-5; d_call: TRBD1; v_call: TRBV15; cdr3_length: 20; clone_size: .; cdr3_aa: CATSRDVPTLQGNFGETQYF; cdr3_nt: TGTGCCACCAGCAGAGATGTACCTACACTACAGGGGAATTTTGGTGAGACCCAGTACTTC
j_call: TRBJ2-1; d_call: TRBD2; v_call: TRBV11-3; cdr3_length: 15; clone_size: .; cdr3_aa: CASRPTSGIYNEQFF; cdr3_nt: TGTGCCAGCAGACCGACTAGCGGGATCTACAATGAGCAGTTCTTC
j_call: TRBJ1-2; d_call: TRBD1; v_call: TRBV5-8; cdr3_length: 16; clone_size: .; cdr3_aa: CAGLRDRDFSAGGYTF; cdr3_nt: TGTGCCGGACTCCGGGACAGGGATTTCTCTGCGGGCGGCTACACCTTC
j_call: TRBJ2-1; d_call: TRBD2; v_call: TRBV12-3/TRBV12-4; cdr3_length: 13; clone_size: .; cdr3_aa: CASGSGTSVEQFF; cdr3_nt: TGTGCCAGCGGATCCGGGACTAGCGTTGAGCAGTTCTTC
j_call: TRBJ2-3; d_call: .; v_call: TRBV28; cdr3_length: 14; clone_size: .; cdr3_aa: CASSPRSTTDTQYF; cdr3_nt: TGTGCCAGCAGTCCCCGGTCCACCACAGATACGCAGTATTTT
j_call: TRBJ2-3; d_call: TRBD1; v_call: TRBV14; cdr3_length: 16; clone_size: .; cdr3_aa: CASSQKRQGNTDTQYF; cdr3_nt: TGTGCCAGCAGCCAAAAACGACAGGGGAACACAGATACGCAGTATTTT
j_call: TRBJ2-7; d_call: .; v_call: TRBV5-1; cdr3_length: 14; clone_size: once; cdr3_aa: CASSLEQGYYEQYF; cdr3_nt: TGCGCCAGCAGCTTGGAGCAGGGGTACTACGAGCAGTACTTC